Listed below are T cell receptor beta chains from one sample, sequenced in a study of blood T cell repertoires in COVID-19. Profiling relied on immunoSEQ multiplex PCR, and the TCRdb table lists in-frame clones only, not all of them. The table records 40,000 to 60,000 clones, about 82% of them present only once. Material: peripheral blood. The receptors were sampled from a human donor in a cohort sampled during active COVID-19. CDR3s include the opening cysteine and the closing phenylalanine or tryptophan. The order of the fields is D gene, clone size, J gene, V gene, CDR3 length, CDR3 protein, CDR3 DNA. A D gene is named only where the DNA matches it firmly. Size is omitted from some rows. Given values are once, few, many or a class for expanded clones.

D gene: TRBD1; clone size: -; J gene: TRBJ2-1; V gene: TRBV3-1/TRBV3-2; CDR3 length: 16; CDR3 protein: CASSQSTGARYNEQFF; CDR3 DNA: TGTGCCAGCAGCCAATCGACAGGGGCGCGCTACAATGAGCAGTTCTTC
D gene: TRBD1; clone size: -; J gene: TRBJ2-5; V gene: TRBV4-3; CDR3 length: 15; CDR3 protein: CASSRDRGLGETQYF; CDR3 DNA: TGCGCCAGCAGCCGTGACAGGGGGCTCGGGGAGACCCAGTACTTC
D gene: TRBD1; clone size: -; J gene: TRBJ2-7; V gene: TRBV19; CDR3 length: 15; CDR3 protein: CASKFLGTGGYEQYF; CDR3 DNA: TGTGCCAGTAAGTTTTTGGGCACAGGGGGCTACGAGCAGTACTTC
D gene: TRBD1; clone size: -; J gene: TRBJ1-4; V gene: TRBV7-2; CDR3 length: 15; CDR3 protein: CASGGQVATNEKLFF; CDR3 DNA: TGTGCCAGCGGCGGACAGGTTGCAACTAATGAAAAACTGTTTTTT
D gene: TRBD2; clone size: -; J gene: TRBJ2-3; V gene: TRBV4-2; CDR3 length: 18; CDR3 protein: CASSQDLLVAGYTDTQYF; CDR3 DNA: TGTGCCAGCAGCCAGGACCTTCTAGTAGCGGGGTACACAGATACGCAGTATTTT
D gene: -; clone size: -; J gene: TRBJ2-2; V gene: TRBV19; CDR3 length: 16; CDR3 protein: CASSFLDSRDTGELFF; CDR3 DNA: TGTGCCAGTAGTTTCTTGGACAGTAGGGACACCGGGGAGCTGTTTTTT
D gene: -; clone size: -; J gene: TRBJ2-1; V gene: TRBV10-3; CDR3 length: 15; CDR3 protein: CAISESDIKGNEQFF; CDR3 DNA: TGTGCCATCAGTGAGTCCGACATAAAAGGTAATGAGCAGTTCTTC
D gene: -; clone size: -; J gene: TRBJ1-1; V gene: TRBV7-9; CDR3 length: 12; CDR3 protein: CASSLGQYEAFF; CDR3 DNA: TGTGCCAGCAGCTTAGGACAGTATGAAGCTTTCTTT
D gene: -; clone size: -; J gene: TRBJ1-1; V gene: TRBV27; CDR3 length: 16; CDR3 protein: CASSKRLWAGNTEAFF; CDR3 DNA: TGTGCCAGCAGTAAACGCCTCTGGGCAGGGAACACTGAAGCTTTCTTT
D gene: -; clone size: -; J gene: TRBJ2-2; V gene: TRBV11-2; CDR3 length: 15; CDR3 protein: CASSHYRVRTGELFF; CDR3 DNA: TGTGCCAGCAGCCACTACAGGGTACGGACCGGGGAGCTGTTTTTT
D gene: -; clone size: -; J gene: TRBJ2-3; V gene: TRBV30; CDR3 length: 14; CDR3 protein: CAWSEGGSTDTQYF; CDR3 DNA: TGTGCCTGGAGCGAGGGGGGGTCCACAGATACGCAGTATTTT
D gene: TRBD1; clone size: -; J gene: TRBJ1-2; V gene: TRBV2; CDR3 length: 15; CDR3 protein: CASSGRTGFSAGYTF; CDR3 DNA: TGTGCCAGCAGTGGTAGGACAGGGTTTTCCGCTGGCTACACCTTC
D gene: -; clone size: once; J gene: TRBJ2-1; V gene: TRBV7-2; CDR3 length: 15; CDR3 protein: CASSLHWEDYNEQFF; CDR3 DNA: TGTGCCAGCAGCTTACACTGGGAGGACTACAATGAGCAGTTCTTC
D gene: TRBD1; clone size: -; J gene: TRBJ2-2; V gene: TRBV11-2; CDR3 length: 15; CDR3 protein: CASSWGQLNTGELFF; CDR3 DNA: TGTGCCAGCAGTTGGGGACAGCTGAACACCGGGGAGCTGTTTTTT
D gene: TRBD2; clone size: -; J gene: TRBJ2-4; V gene: TRBV6-4; CDR3 length: 15; CDR3 protein: CASSVSGGAGNIQYF; CDR3 DNA: TGTGCCAGCAGCGTCAGCGGGGGGGCCGGGAACATTCAGTACTTC
D gene: TRBD1; clone size: once; J gene: TRBJ1-2; V gene: TRBV6-2/TRBV6-3; CDR3 length: 16; CDR3 protein: CASSSPGTGDRYGYTF; CDR3 DNA: TGTGCCAGCAGTTCGCCCGGGACAGGGGATCGCTATGGCTACACCTTC
D gene: -; clone size: -; J gene: TRBJ2-5; V gene: TRBV2; CDR3 length: 12; CDR3 protein: CASTTGVETQYF; CDR3 DNA: TGTGCCAGCACGACGGGGGTGGAGACCCAGTACTTC
D gene: -; clone size: -; J gene: TRBJ1-1; V gene: TRBV5-6; CDR3 length: 13; CDR3 protein: CASSLINAIEAFF; CDR3 DNA: TGTGCCAGCAGCTTGATTAACGCTATTGAAGCTTTCTTT
D gene: -; clone size: -; J gene: TRBJ2-1; V gene: TRBV11-3; CDR3 length: 14; CDR3 protein: CASSLLGPYNEQFF; CDR3 DNA: TGTGCCAGCAGCTTACTAGGTCCCTACAATGAGCAGTTCTTC
D gene: -; clone size: few; J gene: TRBJ1-1; V gene: TRBV11-2; CDR3 length: 14; CDR3 protein: CASRATGIHTEAFF; CDR3 DNA: TGTGCCAGCAGAGCTACAGGGATCCACACTGAAGCTTTCTTT
D gene: TRBD2; clone size: few; J gene: TRBJ2-2; V gene: TRBV5-1; CDR3 length: 16; CDR3 protein: CASSWTSGRLSGELFF; CDR3 DNA: TGCGCCAGCAGCTGGACTAGCGGGAGGCTGTCCGGGGAGCTGTTTTTT
D gene: -; clone size: few; J gene: TRBJ2-7; V gene: TRBV2; CDR3 length: 14; CDR3 protein: CASRGGRARGEQYF; CDR3 DNA: TGTGCCAGCAGAGGTGGCAGGGCCAGGGGCGAGCAGTACTTC
D gene: TRBD1; clone size: -; J gene: TRBJ1-2; V gene: TRBV14; CDR3 length: 15; CDR3 protein: CASSIRTGANYGYTF; CDR3 DNA: TGTGCCAGCAGCATCCGGACAGGGGCGAACTATGGCTACACCTTC
D gene: TRBD1; clone size: -; J gene: TRBJ1-2; V gene: TRBV24-1; CDR3 length: 13; CDR3 protein: CATSDRTGVGYTF; CDR3 DNA: TGTGCCACCAGTGACAGGACAGGGGTCGGCTACACCTTC
D gene: -; clone size: -; J gene: TRBJ2-3; V gene: TRBV10-3; CDR3 length: 17; CDR3 protein: CAISGTRERVSTDTQYF; CDR3 DNA: TGTGCCATCAGTGGGACCCGTGAGCGGGTGAGCACAGATACGCAGTATTTT
D gene: TRBD1; clone size: once; J gene: TRBJ2-5; V gene: TRBV27; CDR3 length: 15; CDR3 protein: CASSPSAGGVETQYF; CDR3 DNA: TGTGCCAGCAGTCCCTCGGCAGGGGGCGTCGAGACCCAGTACTTC
D gene: TRBD1; clone size: -; J gene: TRBJ2-5; V gene: TRBV10-1; CDR3 length: 14; CDR3 protein: CASSKTGVGETQYF; CDR3 DNA: TGCGCCAGCAGTAAGACAGGGGTCGGAGAGACCCAGTACTTC
D gene: -; clone size: -; J gene: TRBJ2-2; V gene: TRBV5-4; CDR3 length: 12; CDR3 protein: CASSRNTGELFF; CDR3 DNA: TGTGCCAGCAGCCGGAACACCGGGGAGCTGTTTTTT
D gene: -; clone size: -; J gene: TRBJ1-5; V gene: TRBV6-2/TRBV6-3; CDR3 length: 13; CDR3 protein: CASNPRGNQPQHF; CDR3 DNA: TGTGCCAGCAACCCTAGAGGGAATCAGCCCCAGCATTTT
D gene: -; clone size: once; J gene: TRBJ1-1; V gene: TRBV28; CDR3 length: 15; CDR3 protein: CASTDPFPGEAEAFF; CDR3 DNA: TGTGCCAGCACCGATCCGTTCCCGGGTGAGGCTGAAGCTTTCTTT
D gene: -; clone size: few; J gene: TRBJ2-5; V gene: TRBV5-1; CDR3 length: 15; CDR3 protein: CASSLGASLGETQYF; CDR3 DNA: TGCGCCAGCAGCTTGGGTGCTAGCCTAGGAGAGACCCAGTACTTC
D gene: -; clone size: -; J gene: TRBJ2-1; V gene: TRBV6-1; CDR3 length: 16; CDR3 protein: CASSEALGLAYNEQFF; CDR3 DNA: TGTGCCAGCAGTGAAGCGCTTGGGCTAGCTTACAATGAGCAGTTCTTC
D gene: TRBD1; clone size: -; J gene: TRBJ1-5; V gene: TRBV2; CDR3 length: 16; CDR3 protein: CASSSDRGHGNQPQHF; CDR3 DNA: TGTGCCAGCAGTTCGGACAGGGGGCATGGCAATCAGCCCCAGCATTTT
D gene: TRBD1; clone size: -; J gene: TRBJ1-5; V gene: TRBV4-3; CDR3 length: 17; CDR3 protein: CASSQAFQGDSNQPQHF; CDR3 DNA: TGCGCCAGCAGCCAAGCCTTTCAGGGGGATAGCAATCAGCCCCAGCATTTT
D gene: TRBD2; clone size: -; J gene: TRBJ2-7; V gene: TRBV5-6; CDR3 length: 15; CDR3 protein: CASSLYLAGGHEQYF; CDR3 DNA: TGTGCCAGCAGCTTATATCTAGCGGGGGGACACGAGCAGTACTTC
D gene: TRBD2; clone size: -; J gene: TRBJ2-1; V gene: TRBV25-1; CDR3 length: 14; CDR3 protein: CASGPGLAYNEQFF; CDR3 DNA: TGTGCCAGCGGGCCGGGACTAGCGTACAATGAGCAGTTCTTC
D gene: TRBD1; clone size: -; J gene: TRBJ1-2; V gene: TRBV6-6; CDR3 length: 15; CDR3 protein: CASSYLTGGSYGYTF; CDR3 DNA: TGTGCCAGCAGTTACTTAACAGGGGGAAGCTATGGCTACACCTTC